The 13 T cell receptor beta chains below come from one sample, sequenced in a study of T cell responses to AZD1222 COVID-19 vaccine. Measured with immunoSEQ multiplex PCR; TCRdb has only the in-frame clones, and not every one. The sample contains around 140,000 clones, about 89% of which appear only once. The material sequenced was peripheral blood, taken on day 0 of AZD1222 vaccination. These receptors were obtained from an adult in good health.

The genes are TRBV4-3 and TRBJ2-3; D might be TRBD2 (6 bases). The ends were cut back, 1 base at V and 3 bases at J, with 11 bases in the middle. This CDR3 is built from 15 residues. Germline V gene lookup returns CDR1 LGHNA and CDR2 YSLEER. The CDR3, as DNA: TGCGCCAGCAGCCAAGCGGGGGATCGTACAGATACGCAGTATTTT. Residues: CASSQAGDRTDTQYF.

The chain carries TRBV12-3 or TRBV12-4 and TRBJ1-4; the match to TRBD1 covers 7 bases. CDR3 length equals 12 residues. J lost 5 bases, V lost 6 bases, and 0 bases had no gene match. The CDR3 loop reads CASRTGNEKLFF. CDR3 in DNA: TGTGCCAGCAGGACAGGGAATGAAAAACTGTTTTTT.

This clone was found a few times. The CDR3 loop reads CASSERVLGYTF. The CDR3 coding sequence is TGTGCCAGCAGTGAGCGGGTTTTAGGCTACACCTTC. The chain combines TRBV2 with TRBJ1-2; no clear D gene. Trimming removed 3 bases from V and 8 bases from J, with 10 bases in between. Germline V CDR1 and CDR2: SNHLY, FYNNEI. The CDR3 consists of 12 residues.

The chain joins TRBV3-1 (or the pseudogene TRBV3-2) to TRBJ1-5; TRBD1 matches 10 bases. Germline-derived CDR1 and CDR2 are LGHDT and YNNKEL (reference sequence). V was pared by 3 bases and J by 7 bases, with 9 bases of the junction left unmatched. The CDR3 consists of 16 residues. CDR3 nucleotide sequence: TGTGCCAGCAGCCATGCGTCGGGACAGGGGTACCAGCCCCAGCATTTT. Translated, it gives CASSHASGQGYQPQHF.

The chain carries TRBV21-1 and TRBJ2-2; the table assigns TRBD2, which was not confirmed against the DNA. TRBV21-1 is recorded as a pseudogene. The CDR3 is made up of 12 amino acids. The CDR3 sequence is CARTYLTGELFF. In DNA form, the CDR3 reads TGTGCCAGAACCTATCTTACCGGGGAGCTGTTTTTT.

For the CDR3, the DNA is TGTGCCAGCAGTCAAAAAGGACAGTTAAACATTCAGTACTTC. Translation gives CASSQKGQLNIQYF. The V call is TRBV6-1, the J call TRBJ2-4, with D perhaps matching TRBD1 (6 bases). CDR1 is MNHNS, CDR2 SASEGT, per germline. This CDR3 contains 14 residues. Trimming removed 5 bases from V and 6 bases from J, with 14 bases in between.

A single count supports this clone. This specimen includes other DNA sequences encoding the same CDR3. The rearrangement uses TRBV20-1 and TRBJ1-6, with D unclear. The CDR3 runs to 11 residues. Trimming removed 4 bases from V and 7 bases from J, with 5 bases in between. Germline V gene lookup returns CDR1 DFQATT and CDR2 SNEGSKA (reference sequence). CDR3 sequence: CSANPNSPLHF. CDR3 bases: TGCAGTGCTAACCCAAATTCACCCCTCCACTTT.

The chain uses TRBV4-1 and TRBJ1-3; D unresolved. CDR3 size: 12 residues. The germline V gene has CDR1 MGHRA and CDR2 YSYEKL. V was shortened by 3 bases and J by 4 bases, with 4 bases between the two germline ends. The CDR3 nucleotides read TGCGCCAGCAGCCACGGGGGAAACACCATATATTTT. Protein product: CASSHGGNTIYF.

This clone is a singleton in its sample. The gene calls are TRBV19 and TRBJ2-5; possible D gene TRBD2, 5 bases. The CDR3 has 13 residues. Germline loops: CDR1 LNHDA, CDR2 SQIVND (reference sequence). With 2 bases removed from V and 2 bases from J, the gap between germline ends came to 6 bases. The CDR3 DNA follows: TGTGCCAGTAGTATAAGAGGGCAAGAGACCCAGTACTTC. It translates to CASSIRGQETQYF.

The chain couples TRBV7-6 to TRBJ1-2, with TRBD1 as a possible D gene (5 bases). Germline CDR1 is SGHVS and CDR2 is FNYEAQ. The CDR3 contains 13 residues. The V and J ends lost 1 base and 7 bases respectively, with 10 bases between them. This chain's CDR3 is CASSLELGGGYTF. In nucleotides, the CDR3 is TGTGCCAGCAGCTTAGAATTGGGGGGTGGCTACACCTTC.

This clone occurred once. The chain carries TRBV7-2 and TRBJ2-2; tentatively, D is TRBD1 (7 bases). Trimming pared 7 bases from V and 6 bases from J, leaving 12 bases between. Per germline, CDR1 SGHTA and CDR2 FQGNSA. This CDR3 region has 13 residues. DNA of the CDR3: TGTGCCAGCATCAGCAGGGGGGCCGGGGAGCTGTTTTTT. Protein product: CASISRGAGELFF. The full variable domain, with the rest looked up from reference TRBV7-2 and TRBJ2-2, is GAGVSQSPSNKVTEKGKDVELRCDPISGHTALYWYRQSLGQGLEFLIYFQGNSAPDKSGLPSDRFSAERTGGSVSTLTIQRTQQEDSAVYLCASISRGAGELFFGEGSRLTVL.

There are a few counts of this clone. V is TRBV21-1 and J is TRBJ2-7. TRBV21-1 corresponds to a pseudogene. The CDR3 spans 16 residues. The CDR3 nucleotides are TGTGCCAGCGGCCACCCCCGGGGGCGCGAAAGATACGAGCAGTACTTC. Translation: CASGHPRGRERYEQYF.

Written as DNA, the CDR3 is TGTGCCTGGAGTGCTACAGGGGGCGTGGGGCAATTGTACTATGGCTACACCTTC. Encoded protein: CAWSATGGVGQLYYGYTF. The chain recombines TRBV30 with TRBJ1-2, with 9 bases aligning to TRBD1. Per germline, CDR1 GTSNPN and CDR2 SVGIG (reference sequence). The CDR3 extends over 18 amino acids. V shed 1 base and J 3 bases; nucleotides not matched to a gene: 15.